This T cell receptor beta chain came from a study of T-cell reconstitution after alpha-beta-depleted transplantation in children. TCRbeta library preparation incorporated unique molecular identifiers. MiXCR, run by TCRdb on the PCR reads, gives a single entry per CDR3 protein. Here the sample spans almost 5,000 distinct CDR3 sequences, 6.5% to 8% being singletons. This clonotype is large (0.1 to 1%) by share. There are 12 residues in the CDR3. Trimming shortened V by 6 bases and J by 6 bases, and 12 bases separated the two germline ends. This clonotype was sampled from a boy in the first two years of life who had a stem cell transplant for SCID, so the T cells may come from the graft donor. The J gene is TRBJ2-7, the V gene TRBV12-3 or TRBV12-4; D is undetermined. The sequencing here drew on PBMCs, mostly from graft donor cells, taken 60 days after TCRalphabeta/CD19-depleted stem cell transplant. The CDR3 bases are TGTGCCAGCAGCCTTATGGGTTCCGAGCAGTACTTC. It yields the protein CASSLMGSEQYF.